Here is one TCR beta chain with its context. Its recognized antigen is unknown. No much larger clone exists at a distance of one base, and base qualities are not known. This sample is part of a study of blood T cell repertoires in COVID-19 (dated by TCRdb to the early 2020s). Regarding the complete study: Samples from collaborators originated in the United States, Italy and Spain and spanned both the acute and convalescent phases of COVID-19. The prospective study material was composed of cDNA or gDNA derived from T cells, B-cell-depleted T cells, or PBMCs. The dataset comprised deeply sampled blood TCRbeta repertoires from subjects exposed to, actively infected with, or recovered from COVID-19. The repertoires were released in a freely available public database meant as a resource for research on the immune response to SARS-CoV-2. The samples were drawn from the first 160 participants of the ongoing ImmuneRACE study and from 950 to 1,500 subjects provided by 6 global collaborators. The sample metadata nearly always contained a de-identified subject ID, COVID-19 status, age in years and sex. Where available, HLA class I and class II types were taken from metadata supplied by the sample provider and were not determined by assay-based typing.

Overall study results and their limits: The amount of clinical and demographic metadata varied by source and participant and was provided uncurated.

The immunoSEQ Assay, a bias-controlled multiplex PCR, was used to amplify TCRbeta CDR3 regions from genomic DNA. Regarding the original processing steps: Nucleated cell counts per sample were estimated from amplification of reference gene primers within the assay. Sequence reads were collapsed and filtered to measure the absolute abundance of every unique TCRbeta CDR3 rearrangement. For each sample, productive Simpson clonality was calculated as the square root of Simpson's diversity index across productive rearrangements. TCRdb took this table from immuneACCESS and kept in-frame rearrangements with V and J called. Such tables lack part of the clones; where checked against another copy, unresolved V genes explain under half of the gap, and the rest is unexplained. The V and J calls and the clone size are those of that table, but D and trimming were determined from the DNA. This sample is represented by some 200,000 clones; 75% to 90% of them were singletons. The biggest ten clones account for about 0.77% of the sample.

Enrolling through a virtual design, the prospective study's participants ranged in age from about 18 to 100 years and lived across roughly 24 United States geographic areas. In the prospective study, cohorts were assigned on the basis of participant-reported clinical history obtained from a screening survey and a study questionnaire. ImmuneRACE Cohort 3 recovered participants were defined by two consecutive negative NP/OP PCR tests, healthcare professional clearance, or symptom resolution. In the prospective study, whole blood, serum and a nasopharyngeal or oropharyngeal swab were collected from each participant by mobile phlebotomists. Additional blood draws and questionnaires over a roughly two-month period could optionally be provided by prospective study participants. Before DNA extraction, prospective study blood samples were shipped either frozen or at room temperature. V trim: 5 bases; J trim: 5 bases; unmatched bases: 7. Taken from the germline V gene, the CDR1 and CDR2 loops are SGHRS and YFSETQ. Including cysteine and phenylalanine, the CDR3 has 14 amino acids. The DNA shown is the 42-base CDR3, in frame from base 1.

This sequence originates from a woman aged 18-29 years who had recovered from COVID-19. Sequenced: PBMCs or T cells enriched from blood (not recorded which). In this chain, TRBV5-1 is recombined with TRBJ2-1; 7 bases in the junction line up with TRBD2. The DNA is as follows: TGCGCCAGCAGTACGAGACTAGCAGACAATGAGCAGTTCTTC. Translated, it reads CASSTRLADNEQFF.